Sequencing of this T cell receptor beta chain was carried out in a study of T cells in Graves' hyperthyroidism and ophthalmopathy. Study-wide background: Peripheral blood was obtained at initial diagnosis, preceding any treatment. Findings and caveats of the study: The model anticipated ophthalmopathy a median approximately six months pre-onset.

This CDR3 is built from 17 residues. Germline V lookup: CDR1 SGHTA, CDR2 FQGNSA. V dropped 1 base and J dropped 4; count of bases not matched to a gene: 10. RNA transcripts served as the template for amplifying TCR beta CDR3 regions. The primer set for the first-round RT-PCR of the TCR CDR3 was HTBI. TCRdb re-called the multiplex PCR reads through MiXCR, storing one row per CDR3 protein. The sample includes over 300,000 distinct CDR3 sequences, approximately 15% seen only once; the top ten take more than 9.5%. This clonotype was detected many times. The antigen remains undetermined. Stable hyperthyroidism: no ophthalmopathy progression over 18 months of follow-up. Researchers barred patients who had uncontrolled infection, other autoimmune disease, pregnancy or lactation.

The chain carries TRBV7-2 and TRBJ2-1, with 7 bases matching TRBD2. Sequencing input: blood. The source is a woman aged 55-70 years with Graves' hyperthyroidism. The CDR3 loop is CASSLDFLAAFYNEQFF. CDR3 in DNA: TGTGCCAGCAGCTTAGATTTCCTAGCGGCTTTTTACAATGAGCAGTTCTTC.